This T cell receptor beta chain appears in the sequencing data of a study of control samples from healthy donors and cancer patients. Method: immunoSEQ multiplex PCR; TCRdb's copy keeps in-frame clones and lacks some. The table includes under 200,000 clones, approximately 93% detected once. V lost 7 bases and J lost 2, with 19 bases in between. CDR1 and CDR2 from the germline V gene are KGHSY and FQNENV. CDR3 length equals 16 residues. The sequencing input was blood. The origin of this receptor is a woman aged 35 to 49 in good health. This rearrangement joins TRBV16 to TRBJ2-3, with D perhaps assigned TRBD1 or TRBD2 (7 bases each). Written as DNA, the CDR3 is TGTGCCAGCACCCTTAGCCAGGGGGGGACCACAGATACGCAGTATTTT. Encoded protein: CASTLSQGGTTDTQYF.